This T cell receptor (beta chain) is drawn from a study of cytotoxic CD8 clonotypes in ibrutinib-treated CLL. About the study: Across the patients, 11 were relapsed/refractory, about 15 treatment-naive and fewer than 18 IGHV unmutated. 24 partial and 2 complete responses; at median approximately 70 months, approximately 15 remitted, roughly 12 progressed. General study results and limits: An increase in clonality occurred at ibrutinib response, followed by a return toward baseline at progression.

The protocol was immunoSEQ multiplex PCR, while the TCRdb copy is restricted to in-frame clones and leaves out a portion. This sample has approximately 92,000 clones; around 77% occur once, and the top ten carry around 23%. Germline values: CDR1 SGHNT, CDR2 YENEEA. There are 15 residues in the CDR3. V gave up 3 bases and J gave up 4 bases; unmatched junction bases: 5. This clone was seen a few times. Its antigen is unknown. Cryopreserved PBMCs yielded around 2.1 micrograms of genomic DNA for TCR beta libraries. The sample was PBMCs, taken after 24 months of ibrutinib treatment. The V gene is TRBV11-3, the J gene TRBJ2-1, with 8 bases that match TRBD2. The source of this sequence is a human donor with chronic lymphocytic leukemia. This CDR3 reads CASSFSGGPYNEQFF. The DNA for the CDR3 is TGTGCCAGCAGCTTCTCGGGGGGGCCTTACAATGAGCAGTTCTTC.